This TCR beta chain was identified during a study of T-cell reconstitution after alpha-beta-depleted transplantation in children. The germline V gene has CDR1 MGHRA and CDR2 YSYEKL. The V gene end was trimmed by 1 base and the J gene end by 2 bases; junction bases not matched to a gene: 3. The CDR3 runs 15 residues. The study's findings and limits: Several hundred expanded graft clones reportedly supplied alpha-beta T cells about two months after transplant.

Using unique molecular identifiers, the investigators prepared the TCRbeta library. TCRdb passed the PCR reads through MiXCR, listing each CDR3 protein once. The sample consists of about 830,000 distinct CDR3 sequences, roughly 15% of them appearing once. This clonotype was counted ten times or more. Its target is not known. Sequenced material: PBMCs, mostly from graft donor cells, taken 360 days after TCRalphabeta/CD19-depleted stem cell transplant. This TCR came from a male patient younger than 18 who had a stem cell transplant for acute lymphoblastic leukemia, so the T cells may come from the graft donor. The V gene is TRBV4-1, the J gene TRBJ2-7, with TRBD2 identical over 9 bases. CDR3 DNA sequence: TGCGCCAGCAGCCAAGCGGGACTAGCCGCCTACGAGCAGTACTTC. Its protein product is CASSQAGLAAYEQYF.